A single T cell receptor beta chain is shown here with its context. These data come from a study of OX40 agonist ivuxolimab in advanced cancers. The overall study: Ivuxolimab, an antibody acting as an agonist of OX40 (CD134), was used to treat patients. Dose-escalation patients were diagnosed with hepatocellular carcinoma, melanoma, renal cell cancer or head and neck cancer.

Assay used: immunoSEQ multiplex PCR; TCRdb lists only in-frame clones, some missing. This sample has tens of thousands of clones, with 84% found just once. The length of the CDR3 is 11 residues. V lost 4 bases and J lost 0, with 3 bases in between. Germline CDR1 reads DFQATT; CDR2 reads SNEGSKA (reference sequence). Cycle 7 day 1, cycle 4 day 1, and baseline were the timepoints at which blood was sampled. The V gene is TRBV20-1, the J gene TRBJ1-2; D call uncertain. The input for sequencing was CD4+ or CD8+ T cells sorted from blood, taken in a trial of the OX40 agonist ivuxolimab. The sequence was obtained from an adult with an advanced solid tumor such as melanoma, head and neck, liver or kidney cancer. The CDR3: CSAISNYGYTF. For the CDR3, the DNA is TGCAGTGCTATCTCTAACTATGGCTACACCTTC.